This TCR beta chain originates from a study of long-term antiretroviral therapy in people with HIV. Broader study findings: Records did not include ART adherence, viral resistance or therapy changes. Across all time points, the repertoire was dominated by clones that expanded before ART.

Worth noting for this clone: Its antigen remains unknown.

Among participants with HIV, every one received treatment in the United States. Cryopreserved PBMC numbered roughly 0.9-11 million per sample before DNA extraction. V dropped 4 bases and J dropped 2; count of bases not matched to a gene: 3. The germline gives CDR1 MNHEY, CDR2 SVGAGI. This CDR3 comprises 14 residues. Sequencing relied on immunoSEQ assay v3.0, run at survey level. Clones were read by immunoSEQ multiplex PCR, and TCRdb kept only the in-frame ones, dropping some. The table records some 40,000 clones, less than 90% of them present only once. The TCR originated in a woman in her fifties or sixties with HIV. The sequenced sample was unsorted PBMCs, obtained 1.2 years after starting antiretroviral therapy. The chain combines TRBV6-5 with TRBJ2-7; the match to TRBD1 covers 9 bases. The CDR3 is CASSFRQGAYEQYF. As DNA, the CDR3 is TGTGCCAGCAGTTTTAGACAGGGGGCCTACGAGCAGTACTTC.